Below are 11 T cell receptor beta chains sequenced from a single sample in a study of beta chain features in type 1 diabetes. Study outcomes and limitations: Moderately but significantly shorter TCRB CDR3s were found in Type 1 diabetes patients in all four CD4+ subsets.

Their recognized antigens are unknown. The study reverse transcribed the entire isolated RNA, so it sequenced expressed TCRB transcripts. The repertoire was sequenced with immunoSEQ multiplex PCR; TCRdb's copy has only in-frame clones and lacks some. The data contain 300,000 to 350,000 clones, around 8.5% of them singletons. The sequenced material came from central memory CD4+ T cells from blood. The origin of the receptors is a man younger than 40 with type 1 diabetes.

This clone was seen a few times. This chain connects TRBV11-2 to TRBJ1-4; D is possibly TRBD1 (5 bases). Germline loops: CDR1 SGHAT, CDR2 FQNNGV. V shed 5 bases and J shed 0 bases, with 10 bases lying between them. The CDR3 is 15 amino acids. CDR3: CASSGHRATNEKLFF. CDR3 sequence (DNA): TGTGCCAGCAGCGGACACAGAGCAACTAATGAAAAACTGTTTTTT.

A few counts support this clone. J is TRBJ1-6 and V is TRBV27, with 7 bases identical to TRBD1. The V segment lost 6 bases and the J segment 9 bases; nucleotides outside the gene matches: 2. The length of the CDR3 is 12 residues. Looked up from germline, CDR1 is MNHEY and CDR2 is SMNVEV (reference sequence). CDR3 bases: TGTGCCAGCAGACAGGGGAGTTCACCCCTCCACTTT. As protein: CASRQGSSPLHF.

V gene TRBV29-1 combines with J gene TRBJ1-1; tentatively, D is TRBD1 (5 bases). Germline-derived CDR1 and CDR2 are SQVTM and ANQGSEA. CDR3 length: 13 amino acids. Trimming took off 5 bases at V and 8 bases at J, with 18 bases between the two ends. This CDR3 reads CSVRQGTRLEAFF. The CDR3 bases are TGCAGCGTTAGGCAGGGAACGCGCTTAGAAGCTTTCTTT.

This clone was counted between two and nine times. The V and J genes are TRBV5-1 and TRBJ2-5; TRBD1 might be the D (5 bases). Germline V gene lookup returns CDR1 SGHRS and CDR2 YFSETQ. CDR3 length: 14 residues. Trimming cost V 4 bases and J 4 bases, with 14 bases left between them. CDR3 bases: TGCGCCAGCAGCCCCGGACACCCAGCAGAGACCCAGTACTTC. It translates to CASSPGHPAETQYF.

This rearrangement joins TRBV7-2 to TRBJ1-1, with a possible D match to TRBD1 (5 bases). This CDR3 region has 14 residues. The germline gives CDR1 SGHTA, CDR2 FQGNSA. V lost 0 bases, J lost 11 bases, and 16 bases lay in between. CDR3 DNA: TGTGCCAGCAGCTTAGCGGGTGGGGACCTCGGGGCTTTCTTT. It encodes CASSLAGGDLGAFF.

CDR3 amino acids: CSASLNEQFF. The CDR3 nucleotides are TGCAGTGCTAGCCTAAATGAGCAGTTCTTC. The gene calls are TRBV20-1 and TRBJ2-1; D not certain. This CDR3 has 10 amino acids. Trimming took off 3 bases at V and 7 bases at J, with 4 bases between the two ends. Germline V gene sequence: CDR1 DFQATT, CDR2 SNEGSKA (reference sequence).

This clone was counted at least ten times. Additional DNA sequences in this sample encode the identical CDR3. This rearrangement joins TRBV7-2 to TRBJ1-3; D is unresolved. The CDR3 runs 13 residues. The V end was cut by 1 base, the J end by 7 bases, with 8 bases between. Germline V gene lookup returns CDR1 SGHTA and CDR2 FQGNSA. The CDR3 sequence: CASSLGNGNTIYF. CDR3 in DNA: TGTGCCAGCAGCTTAGGTAACGGGAACACCATATATTTT.

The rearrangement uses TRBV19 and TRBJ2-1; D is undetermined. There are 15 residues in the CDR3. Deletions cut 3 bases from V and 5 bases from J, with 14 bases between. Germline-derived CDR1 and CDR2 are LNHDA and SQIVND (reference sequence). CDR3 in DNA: TGTGCCAGTAGTATTTCACGGGCAAGCCACAATGAGCAGTTCTTC. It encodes CASSISRASHNEQFF.

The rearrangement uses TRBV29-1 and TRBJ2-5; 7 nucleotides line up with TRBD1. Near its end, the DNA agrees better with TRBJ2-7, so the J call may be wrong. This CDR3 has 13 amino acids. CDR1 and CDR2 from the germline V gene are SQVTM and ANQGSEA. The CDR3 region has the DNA TGCAGCGTTGATAGAGACAGGGCAGGCGAGCAGTACTTC. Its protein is CSVDRDRAGEQYF.

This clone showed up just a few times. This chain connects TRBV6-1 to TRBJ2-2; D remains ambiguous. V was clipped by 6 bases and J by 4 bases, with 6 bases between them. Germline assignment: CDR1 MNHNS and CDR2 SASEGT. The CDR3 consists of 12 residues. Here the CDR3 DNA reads TGTGCCAGCAGGGCTCTCACCGGGGAGCTGTTTTTT. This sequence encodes CASRALTGELFF.

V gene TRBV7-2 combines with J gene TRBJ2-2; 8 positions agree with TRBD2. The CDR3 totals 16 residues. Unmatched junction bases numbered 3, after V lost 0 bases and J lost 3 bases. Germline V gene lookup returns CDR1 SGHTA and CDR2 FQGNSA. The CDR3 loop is CASSLAGGVDTGELFF. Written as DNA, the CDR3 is TGTGCCAGCAGCTTAGCCGGGGGGGTTGACACCGGGGAGCTGTTTTTT.